What follows is one TCR beta chain and its context. Clones were read by immunoSEQ multiplex PCR, and TCRdb kept only the in-frame ones, dropping some. The data hold tens of thousands of clones, with 80% to 90% observed a single time. This sample was taken from a study of blood T cell repertoires in COVID-19. V was clipped by 6 bases and J by 2 bases, with 10 bases between them. The CDR3 extends over 12 amino acids. Germline-derived CDR1 and CDR2 are SQVTM and ANQGSEA. The chain uses TRBV29-1 and TRBJ2-5, with no clear D. The sequencing sample was made of peripheral blood. This clonotype originated in a human donor in a cohort sampled during active COVID-19. The CDR3 spells CSVTRQQETQYF. DNA of the CDR3: TGCAGCGTGACGAGGCAACAAGAGACCCAGTACTTC.